Listed below are T cell receptor beta chains from one sample, sequenced in a study of vaccination and CD4 T cells after COVID-19. These receptors are not linked to any known antigen. TCRdb re-called the PCR reads with MiXCR, one entry per CDR3 protein. The sample carries approximately 10,000 distinct CDR3 sequences, 53% recorded once. Sequenced sample: CD4+ T cells from blood, cultured in vitro. The receptors shown here come from a human donor who had recovered from COVID-19. The CDR3 runs from the conserved cysteine through the conserved F or W. The order of the fields is clone size, V gene, CDR3 length, D gene, J gene, CDR3 DNA, CDR3 protein. D genes are given only for firm matches. Clone size is stated in some rows and not others, as once, few, many or a class when expanded.

.	TRBV7-8	16	TRBD1	TRBJ1-6	TGTGCCAGCAGCTTTACTCCTAGACAGGGAGTTTCACCCCTCCACTTT	CASSFTPRQGVSPLHF
.	TRBV6-1	14	.	TRBJ2-2	TGTGCCAGCAATACTAGAGGGAACACCGGGGAGCTGTTTTTT	CASNTRGNTGELFF
.	TRBV6-1	16	.	TRBJ1-6	TGTGCCAGCAGTGAGAGTCCTGACCAGAGGCTGTCACCCCTCCACTTT	CASSESPDQRLSPLHF
.	TRBV12-3/TRBV12-4	13	.	TRBJ2-1	TGTGCCAGCACCATGGGGGAGTACAATGAGCAGTTCTTC	CASTMGEYNEQFF
.	TRBV20-1	15	.	TRBJ1-3	TGCAGTGCTAGTCACAGGGTAGCAGAAGGAAACACCATATATTTT	CSASHRVAEGNTIYF
few	TRBV20-1	12	.	TRBJ2-3	TGCAGTGCTAGGGCTAGCACAGATACGCAGTATTTT	CSARASTDTQYF
.	TRBV11-1	14	.	TRBJ1-2	TGTGCCAGCAGCTTGCAGGGGACCGTCTATGGCTACACCTTC	CASSLQGTVYGYTF
.	TRBV7-2	15	.	TRBJ1-2	TGTGCCAGCAGCCCAACCGTCTTTCCGGTGGCGGGCTACACCTTC	CASSPTVFPVAGYTF
.	TRBV14	12	TRBD1	TRBJ1-1	TGTGCCAGCAGCCGAGGGACAGGGGGAGCTTTCTTT	CASSRGTGGAFF
.	TRBV19	13	.	TRBJ2-3	TGTGCCAGTAGTGAAGGTCAGGGGGGCCCGCAGTATTTT	CASSEGQGGPQYF
.	TRBV12-3/TRBV12-4	14	TRBD1	TRBJ1-2	TGTGCCAGCAGATCGGGACAGGGCAGCTATGGCTACACCTTC	CASRSGQGSYGYTF
.	TRBV6-1	13	.	TRBJ2-7	TGTGCCAGCAGCCGGGACGCTACCTACGAGCAGTACTTC	CASSRDATYEQYF
medium-sized	TRBV20-1	17	TRBD1	TRBJ1-5	TGCAGTGCTAGAGACCCCGGGAGGGGGCTGAGAAATCAGCCCCAGCATTTT	CSARDPGRGLRNQPQHF
.	TRBV28	15	.	TRBJ2-2	TGTGCCAGCAGTTTCACCGGGACTGGGATAGGGGAGCTGTTTTTT	CASSFTGTGIGELFF
.	TRBV4-3	15	.	TRBJ2-2	TGCGCCAGCAGCGGGACCACGGTGAACACCGGGGAGCTGTTTTTT	CASSGTTVNTGELFF
.	TRBV24-1	15	TRBD1	TRBJ1-1	TGTGCCACCAGTGATCCCCGACAGGGGAACACTGAAGCTTTCTTT	CATSDPRQGNTEAFF
.	TRBV20-1	14	TRBD1	TRBJ2-7	TGCAGTGCTAGGATGGGGACAGTCCCCTACGAGCAGTACTTC	CSARMGTVPYEQYF
.	TRBV6-1	16	.	TRBJ1-3	TGTGCCAGCACCCTGACGACAGGTAGCTCTGGAAACACCATATATTTT	CASTLTTGSSGNTIYF
.	TRBV7-7	13	.	TRBJ2-7	TGTGCTAGCAGCGCGGACCCCACCTACGAGCAGTACTTC	CASSADPTYEQYF
once	TRBV20-1	13	TRBD1	TRBJ1-2	TGCAGTGCTCCGACAGGGGGAGGTGATGGCTACACCTTC	CSAPTGGGDGYTF
few	TRBV7-8	12	.	TRBJ1-5	TGTGCCAGCAGCTCGGCGAATCAGCCCCAGCATTTT	CASSSANQPQHF
medium-sized	TRBV5-1	13	.	TRBJ2-1	TGCGCCAGCAGCGCGGAGGCTAGGAATGAGCAGTTCTTC	CASSAEARNEQFF
.	TRBV2	13	.	TRBJ1-1	TGTGCCAGCAGCCTCGGACAGAACACTGAAGCTTTCTTT	CASSLGQNTEAFF
.	TRBV30	14	.	TRBJ1-2	TGTGCCTGGAGTGTAGAGAAACCGCTCTATGGCTACACCTTC	CAWSVEKPLYGYTF
few	TRBV12-3/TRBV12-4	14	.	TRBJ2-7	TGTGCCAGCAGTCCCCCCGGGCCTTTGGACGAGCAGTACTTC	CASSPPGPLDEQYF
few	TRBV15	16	TRBD2	TRBJ2-5	TGTGCCACCAGCAGAGGGGGAGCGGGAGTTCAAGAGACCCAGTACTTC	CATSRGGAGVQETQYF
.	TRBV10-3	14	TRBD1	TRBJ1-2	TGTGCCATCAGCAAGACAGGGGTTGACTATGGCTACACCTTC	CAISKTGVDYGYTF
.	TRBV5-4	16	.	TRBJ2-3	TGTGCCAGCACCCGGGAGAAGGGCCGATCAGCAGATACGCAGTATTTT	CASTREKGRSADTQYF
.	TRBV6-1	11	.	TRBJ1-6	TGTGCCAGCAGTGAAGGGGGGTCCCTCCACTTT	CASSEGGSLHF
few	TRBV19	15	.	TRBJ1-5	TGTGCCAGTAAGTTTGCAGGGAGTGCAAATCAGCCCCAGCATTTT	CASKFAGSANQPQHF
.	TRBV28	19	.	TRBJ1-6	TGTGCCAGCAGTTTAGGTGTCGGACAGCCAAACTCCTATAATTCACCCCTCCACTTT	CASSLGVGQPNSYNSPLHF
.	TRBV6-5	14	.	TRBJ2-3	TGTGCCAGCAGTTACTCGACACTGGCAGATACGCAGTATTTT	CASSYSTLADTQYF
once	TRBV11-2	16	.	TRBJ2-5	TGTGCCAGCAGCTTAGGAAGGGGGGTAGTCCAAGAGACCCAGTACTTC	CASSLGRGVVQETQYF
few	TRBV6-2/TRBV6-3	15	TRBD2	TRBJ2-5	TGTGCCAGCTCGAACCCCACTAGCGGGGGAGAGACCCAGTACTTC	CASSNPTSGGETQYF
.	TRBV29-1	16	.	TRBJ2-1	TGCAGCGTTGATTCTGGGGCAGCTTTATCGGGGAATGAGCAGTTCTTC	CSVDSGAALSGNEQFF
.	TRBV6-1	16	.	TRBJ2-3	TGTGCCAGCAGACTTAGTACTGTGCAGAGCACAGATACGCAGTATTTT	CASRLSTVQSTDTQYF
few	TRBV28	16	TRBD1	TRBJ1-2	TGTGCCAGCAGTTTGGGGACCCAGGGGGTCTTCTATGGCTACACCTTC	CASSLGTQGVFYGYTF
few	TRBV19	14	.	TRBJ1-1	TGTGCCAGTAGTATTAAGGGCCTGGGCACTGAAGCTTTCTTT	CASSIKGLGTEAFF
.	TRBV24-1	17	.	TRBJ2-3	TGTGCCACCAGTGATCCGTCGGAGGGCGCCGGCACAGATACGCAGTATTTT	CATSDPSEGAGTDTQYF
medium-sized	TRBV12-3/TRBV12-4	14	.	TRBJ2-3	TGTGCCAGCAGTTTGCAAACGGATACAGATACGCAGTATTTT	CASSLQTDTDTQYF
.	TRBV15	15	TRBD1	TRBJ2-1	TGTGCCACCAGCCCCCTGACAGGGGGTTTGAATGAGCAGTTCTTC	CATSPLTGGLNEQFF
.	TRBV27	14	.	TRBJ2-7	TGTGCCAGCAGTTACGACCCCCAGGGATGGGAGCAGTACTTC	CASSYDPQGWEQYF
.	TRBV7-9	14	TRBD1	TRBJ2-3	TGTGCCAGCAGCTTCACTCAGGGGGTGGATACGCAGTATTTT	CASSFTQGVDTQYF
.	TRBV6-2/TRBV6-3	12	TRBD1	TRBJ2-7	TGTGCCAGCTGCGGACAGGTGGGAGAGCAGTACTTC	CASCGQVGEQYF
.	TRBV9	13	TRBD2	TRBJ2-1	TGTGCCAGCAGCGTAGGGGGAGGGACTGAGCAGTTCTTC	CASSVGGGTEQFF